This T cell receptor (beta chain) was sequenced during a study of blood T cells in healthy people across ages. Study outcomes and limitations: Higher diversity and more naive CD4+ cells were features of long-lived donors, compared to aged donors.

With a J-beta primer mix and a sample-barcoded 5' primer, a second PCR ran about 7 to 12 cycles. MiXCR, run by TCRdb on the 5' RACE reads, gives a single entry per CDR3 protein. Among fewer than 900,000 distinct CDR3 sequences listed, roughly 45% were seen once. There are a few counts of this clonotype. Its antigen is unknown. The V segment lost 3 bases and the J segment 5 bases; nucleotides outside the gene matches: 7. The CDR3 consists of 15 residues. Germline loops: CDR1 LGHDT, CDR2 YNNKEL (reference sequence). The TCR was taken from a woman in her fifties or sixties in good health. The genes are TRBV3-1 and TRBJ2-1, with 7 bases lining up with TRBD2. Sequencing was done on a sample of blood. The CDR3 coding sequence is TGTGCCAGCAGCCAGTGGGAGGGGCCTCACAATGAGCAGTTCTTC. Amino acids: CASSQWEGPHNEQFF.